These 6 T cell receptor beta chains originate from one sample sequenced in a study of response to subunit inactivated influenza vaccine. TCRdb fed the RT-PCR reads into MiXCR, producing one record per CDR3 protein. The table lists about 830,000 distinct CDR3 sequences, under 20% of them singletons, with roughly a tenth in the top ten. This sample comprised PBMCs from blood, obtained 5 days after vaccination. The receptors derive from a man aged 45-65 years who received an inactivated influenza vaccine.

This clonotype was counted many times. One junction end disagrees with the germline gene, perhaps due to a read error. The chain uses TRBV29-1 and TRBJ2-2, with unresolved D. Germline CDR1 SQVTM, CDR2 ANQGSEA. The CDR3 has 13 residues. CDR3 sequence reads: CSVADTKTGELFF. CDR3 sequence (DNA): TGCAGCGTTGCTGACACGAAGACCGGGGAGCTGTTTTTT.

Only a few counts were recorded for this clonotype. The chain uses TRBV12-3 or TRBV12-4 and TRBJ2-7, with no clear D. V gave up 1 base and J gave up 3 bases, with 10 bases separating them. This CDR3 spans 14 amino acids. CDR3 in amino acids: CASSLDGNVYEQYF. DNA for the CDR3: TGTGCCAGCAGTTTAGATGGAAACGTCTACGAGCAGTACTTC.

This clonotype was detected ten times or more. The chain uses TRBV4-3 and TRBJ2-3; D is undetermined. Looked up from germline, CDR1 is LGHNA and CDR2 is YSLEER. The CDR3 is 14 residues long. V gave up 0 bases and J gave up 8 bases, with 12 bases separating them. This chain's CDR3 is CASSQDSQVSTQYF. The CDR3 nucleotides read TGCGCCAGCAGCCAAGATAGTCAAGTATCTACGCAGTATTTT.

The chain links TRBV20-1 to TRBJ2-7; 7 bases fit TRBD2. Looked up from germline, CDR1 is DFQATT and CDR2 is SNEGSKA (reference sequence). The CDR3 loop spans 14 amino acids. Unmatched junction bases numbered 8, after V lost 6 bases and J lost 0 bases. CDR3 protein: CSAERSGVSYEQYF. CDR3 DNA: TGCAGTGCCGAGCGCAGCGGGGTCTCCTACGAGCAGTACTTC.

This clonotype came up a few times. This sequence joins TRBV7-3 and TRBJ2-3; 13 bases align to TRBD2. CDR1 SGHTA and CDR2 FQGTGA come from the germline V gene. This CDR3 has 16 residues. The V gene end was trimmed by 5 bases and the J gene end by 10 bases; junction bases not matched to a gene: 12. In DNA form, the CDR3 reads TGTGCCAGCAGCCCGTCGACTAGCGGGAGGTCAGGCGCGCAGTATTTT. It specifies CASSPSTSGRSGAQYF.

V is TRBV20-1 and J is TRBJ2-7; D is perhaps TRBD2 (5 bases). Looked up from germline, CDR1 is DFQATT and CDR2 is SNEGSKA (reference sequence). Trimming cost V 2 bases and J 7 bases, with 9 bases left between them. The CDR3 covers 11 residues. The CDR3, as DNA: TGCAGTGCTAGACGGGATCTGGAGCAGTACTTC. It specifies CSARRDLEQYF.